This T cell receptor (beta chain) originates from a study of blood T cell repertoires in COVID-19. Background on the study: The study drew acute and convalescent COVID-19 samples from the United States, Italy and Spain. PBMCs, B-cell-depleted T cells, or T cells provided the cDNA or gDNA that made up the material.

The V gene lost 2 bases and the J gene lost 6 bases, with 6 bases spanning the gap. The CDR3 has 13 residues. Germline V lookup: CDR1 SGHTS, CDR2 YDEGEE. Original processing notes: Estimated nucleated cell counts came from reference gene primer amplification. Data came from immunoSEQ multiplex PCR; TCRdb stores just in-frame clones and leaves some out. Clone size and the V and J calls come from that table; the DNA yielded D and trimming. The sample holds about 220,000 clones, roughly four fifths seen once. Input material: peripheral blood. V and J are TRBV5-8 and TRBJ1-6; possible D gene TRBD1, 5 bases. The receptor's source is a woman aged 40-49 years with active or convalescent COVID-19. CDR3 residues: CASSFRANSPLHF. CDR3 coding DNA: TGTGCCAGCAGCTTCAGGGCTAATTCACCCCTCCACTTT. Supplemented by reference TRBV5-8 and TRBJ1-6, the full variable domain reads EAGVTQSPTHLIKTRGQQATLRCSPISGHTSVYWYQQALGLGLQFLLWYDEGEERNRGNFPPRFSGRQFPNYSSELNVNALELEDSALYLCASSFRANSPLHFGNGTRLTVT.